This T cell receptor (beta chain) was sequenced during a study of beta chain features in type 1 diabetes. Study conclusions and caveats: Insertions at VDJ junctions were less frequent in type 1 diabetes patients. These patients also deleted more nucleotides at the same junctions. Cells expressing TCR highly could be over-represented by cDNA sequencing. In all four CD4+ subsets, TCRB CDR3 length was significantly, moderately reduced in type 1 diabetes.

Notes on this clone: The antigen is not known.

Isolated RNA was reverse transcribed in full, so expressed TCRB transcripts were sequenced. Some clones are missing from TCRdb's copy, which holds only in-frame ones; the method was immunoSEQ multiplex PCR. Of about 650,000 clones listed, around 12% were seen once; the top ten hold around 0.12%. V trimming: 4 bases; J trimming: 3 bases; junction bases outside the gene matches: 4. Germline loops: CDR1 MNHEY, CDR2 SMNVEV (reference sequence). The CDR3 loop spans 14 amino acids. The V gene is TRBV27, the J gene TRBJ2-3; the match to TRBD2 covers 7 bases. The receptor comes from a man aged 30 to 45 with type 1 diabetes. The specimen was naive CD4+ T cells from blood. The CDR3 DNA is TGTGCCAGCAGTTCCCGGGGGGAAACAGATACGCAGTATTTT. Translated, it gives CASSSRGETDTQYF.